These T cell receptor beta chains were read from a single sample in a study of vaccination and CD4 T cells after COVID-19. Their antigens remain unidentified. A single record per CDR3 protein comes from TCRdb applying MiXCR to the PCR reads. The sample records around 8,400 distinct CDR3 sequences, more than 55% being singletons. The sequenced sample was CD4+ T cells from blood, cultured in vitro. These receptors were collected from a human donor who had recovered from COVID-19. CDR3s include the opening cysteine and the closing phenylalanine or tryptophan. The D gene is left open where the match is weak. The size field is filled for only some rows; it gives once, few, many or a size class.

DNA: TGTGCCAGCAGCTTACTTACGTCGACAGGGGCTAATTCACCCCTCCACTTT
CDR3: CASSLLTSTGANSPLHF
D: TRBD1
V: TRBV7-8
J: TRBJ1-6
size: once

DNA: TGTGCCAGCAGCCCGATTGCCAGGGAAGGCGCCGGGGAGCTGTTTTTT
CDR3: CASSPIAREGAGELFF
D: .
V: TRBV25-1
J: TRBJ2-2
size: .

DNA: TGTGCCAGCTCCAGGGGGACAGGGCAAACCGGGGAGCTGTTTTTT
CDR3: CASSRGTGQTGELFF
D: TRBD1
V: TRBV7-9
J: TRBJ2-2
size: .

DNA: TGTGCCAGCAGTTCCGCGGGGACAAACGGTCAGCCCCAGCATTTT
CDR3: CASSSAGTNGQPQHF
D: .
V: TRBV28
J: TRBJ1-5
size: .

DNA: TGTGCCAGCAGTACAAGCAAAGATACGCAGTATTTT
CDR3: CASSTSKDTQYF
D: .
V: TRBV28
J: TRBJ2-3
size: few

DNA: TGTGCCAGCAGCCTTCAACCCGTGTGGAGCTCCTACAATGAGCAGTTCTTC
CDR3: CASSLQPVWSSYNEQFF
D: .
V: TRBV7-9
J: TRBJ2-1
size: .

DNA: TGCAGTGCTAGAGAAAGTAGCGGGGCGTACCAAGAGACCCAGTACTTC
CDR3: CSARESSGAYQETQYF
D: TRBD2
V: TRBV20-1
J: TRBJ2-5
size: .

DNA: TGTGCCAGCAGGCGAGGGACAGGGGGCTACGAGCAGTACTTC
CDR3: CASRRGTGGYEQYF
D: TRBD1
V: TRBV7-2
J: TRBJ2-7
size: .

DNA: TGCAGTCCGTCCGGGACTAGCGGGGGCCCAGATACGCAGTATTTT
CDR3: CSPSGTSGGPDTQYF
D: TRBD2
V: TRBV20-1
J: TRBJ2-3
size: .

DNA: TGTGCCAGTAGCGGGACAGGGGGTCATCAGCCCCAGCATTTT
CDR3: CASSGTGGHQPQHF
D: TRBD1
V: TRBV19
J: TRBJ1-5
size: .

DNA: TGTGCCAGCAGCTTTATGCGAGACAATGAGCAGTTCTTC
CDR3: CASSFMRDNEQFF
D: .
V: TRBV7-6
J: TRBJ2-1
size: .